The T cell receptor (beta chain) described here comes from a study of blood T cell repertoires in COVID-19. About the study: COVID-19 samples, acute and convalescent, were from the United States, Italy and Spain. Nucleic acid was either cDNA or gDNA, and it came from T cells, B-cell-depleted T cells, or PBMCs.

Germline V CDR1 and CDR2: SGHAT, FQNNGV. The CDR3 runs to 15 residues. V shed 2 bases and J 0 bases; nucleotides not matched to a gene: 2. Original data processing: Quantification of nucleated cells was approximated via reference gene primer amplification. Using immunoSEQ multiplex PCR, the repertoire was profiled, and TCRdb retains in-frame clones only, with some absent. V, J and clone size were drawn from that table, and D and trimming were deduced from the DNA. The sample contains some 340,000 clones, over 80% of which appear only once. Clinical histories supplied by participants themselves formed the basis of cohort assignment.

The gene calls are TRBV11-2 and TRBJ1-1; 8 bases map to TRBD1. Sequenced material: PBMCs or T cells enriched from blood (not recorded which). The TCR was taken from a woman aged 45-60 years who had recovered from COVID-19. This chain's CDR3 is CASSLQGAMNTEAFF. The CDR3 coding sequence is TGTGCCAGCAGCTTACAGGGGGCCATGAACACTGAAGCTTTCTTT.